This is a list of T cell receptor beta chains from one sample in a study of T-cell reconstitution after alpha-beta-depleted transplantation in children. MiXCR, applied by TCRdb to the PCR reads, yields one record per CDR3 protein. The profile shows some 350,000 distinct CDR3 sequences, about 9.3% of them singletons. This sample comprised PBMCs from the stem cell graft donor, obtained from the stem cell graft. The receptors were gathered from a human donor who donated a stem cell graft to a child with acute lymphoblastic leukemia. CDR3s include the opening cysteine and the closing phenylalanine or tryptophan. D genes are given only for firm matches. Expanded clones get a size class; other rows say once, few or many, or leave the size out.

TRBD2,TRBJ2-7,TRBV20-1,many,CSANLPGLSPYEQYF,TGCAGTGCTAACCTGCCGGGACTATCGCCCTACGAGCAGTACTTC
TRBD2,TRBJ2-1,TRBV4-2,many,CASSLAGGPDNEQFF,TGTGCCAGCAGCTTAGCGGGAGGGCCGGACAATGAGCAGTTCTTC
NA,TRBJ1-2,TRBV5-5,few,CASSPTRGRAFYGYTF,TGTGCCAGCAGCCCCACCAGGGGACGCGCCTTCTACGGCTACACCTTC
NA,TRBJ2-5,TRBV10-3,many,CASGSQETQYF,TGTGCCTCCGGCAGTCAAGAGACCCAGTACTTC
TRBD1,TRBJ2-7,TRBV20-1,few,CSARVQGARDEQYF,TGCAGTGCTAGAGTGCAGGGGGCGCGGGACGAGCAGTACTTC
TRBD2,TRBJ2-5,TRBV20-1,few,CSGSQREVQETQYF,TGCAGTGGCAGCCAACGGGAGGTCCAAGAGACCCAGTACTTC
NA,TRBJ2-5,TRBV12-3/TRBV12-4,many,CASSSGLGVGETQYF,TGTGCCAGCAGTTCAGGGTTGGGGGTAGGGGAGACCCAGTACTTC
TRBD2,TRBJ2-7,TRBV20-1,many,CSGLLAGGYEQYF,TGCAGTGGGCTACTAGCGGGAGGGTACGAGCAGTACTTC
NA,TRBJ1-1,TRBV5-1,NA,CASSLGSLNTEAFF,TGCGCCAGCAGCTTGGGCAGTTTGAACACTGAAGCTTTCTTT
TRBD1,TRBJ2-1,TRBV5-1,few,CASRPFPGTGYNEQFF,TGCGCCAGCAGACCGTTTCCGGGGACAGGGTACAATGAGCAGTTCTTC
TRBD1,TRBJ2-1,TRBV5-1,few,CASSIGTGPNEQFF,TGCGCCAGCAGCATAGGGACAGGGCCCAATGAGCAGTTCTTC
NA,TRBJ2-3,TRBV5-1,few,CASFNVGTDTQYF,TGCGCCAGCTTTAACGTGGGGACAGATACGCAGTATTTT
TRBD2,TRBJ2-7,TRBV7-2,NA,CASSLRLAGIGYEQYF,TGTGCCAGCAGCTTAAGACTAGCGGGAATTGGGTACGAGCAGTACTTC
NA,TRBJ1-1,TRBV29-1,NA,CSVVESKLAEAFF,TGCAGCGTCGTCGAATCCAAGTTGGCTGAAGCTTTCTTT
NA,TRBJ2-7,TRBV7-9,few,CASSLAGGRTHYEQYF,TGTGCCAGCAGCTTAGCGGGGGGGCGAACCCACTACGAGCAGTACTTC
NA,TRBJ2-1,TRBV4-1,many,CASSQRTRLDNEQFF,TGCGCCAGCAGCCAACGGACAAGGCTCGACAATGAGCAGTTCTTC
NA,TRBJ2-5,TRBV7-6,NA,CGSSLGGTAGETQYF,TGTGGCAGCAGCTTAGGGGGGACGGCTGGGGAGACCCAGTACTTC
TRBD2,TRBJ2-5,TRBV7-9,NA,CASSSLSVLAGGETQYF,TGTGCCAGCAGCTCTTTGAGCGTACTAGCGGGCGGGGAGACCCAGTACTTC
NA,TRBJ1-1,TRBV12-3/TRBV12-4,few,CASQKVGGWANTEAFF,TGTGCCAGCCAAAAAGTGGGAGGGTGGGCCAACACTGAAGCTTTCTTT
TRBD2,TRBJ2-5,TRBV7-3,NA,CASSLLSGNQETQYF,TGTGCCAGCAGCTTACTAAGCGGGAACCAAGAGACCCAGTACTTC
TRBD2,TRBJ2-1,TRBV7-8,NA,CANSLRRAGGEQFF,TGTGCCAACAGCTTACGCAGGGCGGGAGGTGAGCAGTTCTTC
TRBD1,TRBJ2-3,TRBV20-1,NA,CSARVGYRGRDTQYF,TGCAGTGCTAGAGTCGGGTACAGGGGGCGAGATACGCAGTATTTT
TRBD2,TRBJ2-5,TRBV7-2,many,CASSPRLAGGRETQYF,TGTGCCAGCAGCCCAAGACTAGCGGGAGGCAGAGAGACCCAGTACTTC
NA,TRBJ1-2,TRBV12-3/TRBV12-4,NA,CASSPSGRNYGDTF,TGTGCCAGCAGTCCCTCAGGGAGAAACTATGGCGACACCTTC
TRBD1,TRBJ2-7,TRBV7-9,many,CASSLTTGTGGYEQYF,TGTGCCAGCAGCTTAACAACAGGGACAGGAGGGTACGAGCAGTACTTC